This T cell receptor beta chain was sequenced during a study of blood T cell repertoires in COVID-19 (dated by TCRdb to 2019 to 2021). Some background on the complete study: Collaborator samples came from the United States, Italy and Spain and covered acute and convalescent phases of COVID-19. The material from the prospective study consisted of cDNA or gDNA derived from T cells, B-cell-depleted T cells, or PBMCs. Subjects who had been exposed to COVID-19, were actively infected with it, or had recovered from it provided the deeply sampled blood TCRbeta repertoires that made up the dataset. The repertoires were made available in a free public database intended to serve as a resource for research on the immune response to SARS-CoV-2. Samples were obtained from the ongoing ImmuneRACE study (first 160 participants) and from 1,254 subjects provided by 6 global collaborators. The sample metadata nearly always contained a de-identified subject ID, COVID-19 status, age in years and sex. Where available, HLA class I and class II types were obtained from metadata supplied by the sample provider rather than from assay-based typing.

Another Seattle source contributed samples from volunteer blood donors who had recovered from COVID-19. Each collaborating institution followed its own protocols to collect whole blood in K2EDTA tubes. For TCRbeta analysis, collaborator samples were shipped as frozen whole blood, as isolated PBMCs, or as DNA extracted from either sample type. V and J are trimmed by 5 bases and 1 base, and the gene matches miss 5 bases of the junction. Per the germline V gene, MNHEY is the CDR1 and SVGAGI is the CDR2. The CDR3 starts with the cysteine, ends with the phenylalanine, and has 15 residues. Of all the DNA, just the CDR3 is kept, 45 bases in frame from base 1. TCRbeta CDR3 regions were amplified from genomic DNA by means of the immunoSEQ Assay, a bias-controlled multiplex PCR. As for the original processing: Nucleated cell counts per sample were estimated from amplification of reference gene primers within the assay. To quantify the absolute abundance of each unique TCRbeta CDR3 rearrangement, sequence reads were collapsed and filtered. For each sample, productive Simpson clonality was calculated as the square root of Simpson's diversity index across productive rearrangements. TCRdb provides this immuneACCESS table in a form limited to in-frame rearrangements. Some clones are lacking; in checked studies, under half of them reflect an unresolved V gene, and why the rest are absent is not known. V and J calls and clone size follow that table, whereas D and trimming were derived from the DNA. In all, the sample holds roughly 150,000 clones, and around 80% of those were seen once. Roughly 18% of the sample belongs to the ten largest clones.

On the study overall, not on this receptor specifically: Clinical and demographic metadata were provided uncurated, with the amount varying by source and participant.

A word on this clone: It has no known antigen specificity. No base-level quality is on record; no much larger clone is a single base apart.

The chain couples TRBV6-5 to TRBJ2-7, with 10 middle bases fitting TRBD1. What was sequenced was peripheral blood. The TCR originated in a woman in her 70s who had recovered from COVID-19. Here is the DNA: TGTGCCAGCAGTACGACAGGGGGCCATTCCTACGAGCAGTACTTC. Its translation is CASSTTGGHSYEQYF.